These T cell receptor beta chains were read from a single sample in a study of blood T cell repertoires in COVID-19. Here immunoSEQ multiplex PCR was the method, and the copy in TCRdb shows in-frame clones only, minus some. The repertoire has 70,000 to 85,000 clones, roughly 87% of them found once; the top ten carry approximately 12%. The sample comprised peripheral blood. The receptors were gathered from a man at least 80 years old with acute or convalescent COVID-19. Each CDR3 is given with its conserved first and last residue. The D gene is left open where the match is weak. Size is stated for part of the rows, as once, few or many counts, or as a class when the clone is expanded.

d_call: .; clone_size: .; j_call: TRBJ1-3; v_call: TRBV19; cdr3_aa: CASSIGRADNPGNTIYF; cdr3_nt: TGTGCCAGTAGTATAGGCAGGGCTGATAATCCTGGAAACACCATATATTTT
d_call: TRBD1; clone_size: .; j_call: TRBJ1-2; v_call: TRBV7-8; cdr3_aa: CASSPSLDRLNYGYTF; cdr3_nt: TGTGCCAGCAGCCCCTCACTGGACAGGCTTAACTATGGCTACACCTTC
d_call: .; clone_size: .; j_call: TRBJ1-1; v_call: TRBV3-1/TRBV3-2; cdr3_aa: CASSPLQGGTEAFF; cdr3_nt: TGTGCCAGCAGCCCCCTCCAAGGGGGAACTGAAGCTTTCTTT
d_call: .; clone_size: .; j_call: TRBJ2-1; v_call: TRBV4-2; cdr3_aa: CASSQDRYGDPLPSRQFF; cdr3_nt: TGTGCCAGCAGCCAAGATCGGTACGGGGATCCCCTTCCCAGTAGGCAGTTCTTC
d_call: .; clone_size: .; j_call: TRBJ2-2; v_call: TRBV6-5; cdr3_aa: CASRWGAHTGELFF; cdr3_nt: TGTGCCAGCAGATGGGGCGCGCACACCGGGGAGCTGTTTTTT
d_call: TRBD2; clone_size: .; j_call: TRBJ2-1; v_call: TRBV5-4; cdr3_aa: CASSTRTSGAYNEQFF; cdr3_nt: TGTGCCAGCAGCACAAGGACTAGCGGGGCCTACAATGAGCAGTTCTTC
d_call: .; clone_size: .; j_call: TRBJ1-2; v_call: TRBV12-3/TRBV12-4; cdr3_aa: CASSSSAGVGYTF; cdr3_nt: TGTGCCAGCAGCTCTAGTGCAGGGGTTGGCTACACCTTC
d_call: .; clone_size: .; j_call: TRBJ1-2; v_call: TRBV3-1/TRBV3-2; cdr3_aa: CASSQGSGSVYGYTF; cdr3_nt: TGTGCCAGCAGCCAAGGTTCAGGGTCGGTGTATGGCTACACCTTC
d_call: TRBD1; clone_size: .; j_call: TRBJ2-5; v_call: TRBV7-2; cdr3_aa: CASSLELSQGKYF; cdr3_nt: TGTGCCAGCAGCTTAGAACTTTCACAGGGGAAGTACTTC
d_call: .; clone_size: .; j_call: TRBJ1-1; v_call: TRBV14; cdr3_aa: CASSQMGFSTEAFF; cdr3_nt: TGTGCCAGCAGCCAGATGGGCTTCTCCACTGAAGCTTTCTTT
d_call: .; clone_size: .; j_call: TRBJ1-5; v_call: TRBV19; cdr3_aa: CASTQTSGNQPQHF; cdr3_nt: TGTGCCAGTACCCAAACCTCCGGGAATCAGCCCCAGCATTTT
d_call: .; clone_size: .; j_call: TRBJ1-2; v_call: TRBV2; cdr3_aa: CASSDLGARDYGYTF; cdr3_nt: TGTGCCAGCAGTGACCTGGGGGCCAGGGACTATGGCTACACCTTC
d_call: .; clone_size: .; j_call: TRBJ1-1; v_call: TRBV7-9; cdr3_aa: CASTRGGGTEAFF; cdr3_nt: TGTGCCAGCACCCGAGGGGGGGGTACTGAAGCTTTCTTT
d_call: .; clone_size: .; j_call: TRBJ1-2; v_call: TRBV12-3/TRBV12-4; cdr3_aa: CASSLYTGLGYTF; cdr3_nt: TGTGCCAGCAGTTTATACACAGGGTTGGGCTACACCTTC
d_call: .; clone_size: .; j_call: TRBJ1-3; v_call: TRBV6-5; cdr3_aa: CASSSGGNTIYF; cdr3_nt: TGTGCCAGCAGTTCCGGTGGAAACACCATATATTTT
d_call: .; clone_size: .; j_call: TRBJ1-3; v_call: TRBV14; cdr3_aa: CASSQGGGNTIYF; cdr3_nt: TGTGCCAGCAGCCAAGGCGGCGGGAACACCATATATTTT
d_call: TRBD1; clone_size: .; j_call: TRBJ1-5; v_call: TRBV6-5; cdr3_aa: CASRPRTGGDQPQHF; cdr3_nt: TGTGCCAGCAGACCGAGGACAGGGGGCGATCAGCCCCAGCATTTT
d_call: TRBD2; clone_size: .; j_call: TRBJ2-2; v_call: TRBV19; cdr3_aa: CASSIAGAGSGELFF; cdr3_nt: TGTGCCAGTAGTATAGCCGGAGCGGGGTCCGGGGAGCTGTTTTTT
d_call: .; clone_size: .; j_call: TRBJ2-2; v_call: TRBV18; cdr3_aa: CASSPKKGDNTGELFF; cdr3_nt: TGTGCCAGCTCACCAAAGAAGGGGGATAACACCGGGGAGCTGTTTTTT
d_call: TRBD1; clone_size: .; j_call: TRBJ2-6; v_call: TRBV18; cdr3_aa: CASSPRTGHSGANVLTF; cdr3_nt: TGTGCCAGCTCCCCGAGGACAGGACACTCTGGGGCCAACGTCCTGACTTTC
d_call: TRBD1; clone_size: .; j_call: TRBJ2-2; v_call: TRBV6-1; cdr3_aa: CASSEKGQTNTGELFF; cdr3_nt: TGTGCCAGCAGTGAAAAGGGACAGACGAACACCGGGGAGCTGTTTTTT
d_call: .; clone_size: .; j_call: TRBJ2-5; v_call: TRBV4-2; cdr3_aa: CASSLSRTLGPQETQYF; cdr3_nt: TGTGCCAGCAGCCTCTCCCGGACACTCGGCCCTCAAGAGACCCAGTACTTC
d_call: .; clone_size: .; j_call: TRBJ1-5; v_call: TRBV19; cdr3_aa: CASETVSNQPQHF; cdr3_nt: TGTGCCAGCGAGACAGTTAGCAATCAGCCCCAGCATTTT
d_call: .; clone_size: .; j_call: TRBJ1-5; v_call: TRBV7-6; cdr3_aa: CASSLEENQPQHF; cdr3_nt: TGTGCCAGCAGCTTAGAGGAGAATCAGCCCCAGCATTTT
d_call: TRBD1; clone_size: once; j_call: TRBJ2-7; v_call: TRBV11-2; cdr3_aa: CASSPTGGGYEQYF; cdr3_nt: TGTGCCAGCAGTCCAACAGGGGGCGGGTACGAGCAGTACTTC
d_call: .; clone_size: .; j_call: TRBJ1-2; v_call: TRBV10-2; cdr3_aa: CASSERIAGNYGYTF; cdr3_nt: TGCGCCAGCAGTGAGAGGATCGCGGGTAACTATGGCTACACCTTC
d_call: TRBD1; clone_size: .; j_call: TRBJ1-5; v_call: TRBV27; cdr3_aa: CASSLGTGTKGNQPQHF; cdr3_nt: TGTGCCAGCAGTTTAGGGACAGGGACGAAAGGCAATCAGCCCCAGCATTTT
d_call: .; clone_size: .; j_call: TRBJ2-3; v_call: TRBV5-5; cdr3_aa: CASSRDPSTDTQYF; cdr3_nt: TGTGCCAGCAGCCGCGATCCCAGCACAGATACGCAGTATTTT